The 15 T cell receptor beta chains below come from one sample, sequenced in a study of T cell responses to AZD1222 COVID-19 vaccine (dated by TCRdb to about 2021). Libraries were prepared through the immunoSEQ multiplex PCR assay. TCRdb holds this immuneACCESS table with in-frame rearrangements only. Some clones are missing; in checked studies, unresolved V genes explain under half, and the rest has no known cause. Counted in this sample were around 170,000 clones; 88% of them appeared once. The ten most abundant clones make up around 10% of the sample. Taken with the paper, the label for time point translates to: about 28 days (+/-7) after the second vaccine dose. This specimen consisted of peripheral blood, obtained 28 days after the second AZD1222 dose. These receptors came from an adult who received the AZD1222 COVID-19 vaccine.

The chain has TRBV6-5 and TRBJ1-2, with no clear D. From germline, CDR1 is MNHEY and CDR2 SVGAGI. Deletions cut 0 bases from V and 8 bases from J, with 13 bases between. This CDR3 has 14 residues. CDR3 protein: CASSYSRGIEGYTF. The CDR3 DNA reads TGTGCCAGCAGTTACTCGAGAGGGATAGAAGGCTACACCTTC.

The chain has TRBV27 and TRBJ2-7; TRBD1 agrees at 7 bases. Germline trimming cut 8 bases from V and 2 bases from J; bases unmatched to any gene: 3. The CDR3 extends over 12 amino acids. CDR1 and CDR2 from the germline V gene are MNHEY and SMNVEV (reference sequence). The CDR3 DNA reads TGTGCCAGCTGGGACAGCCCCTACGAGCAGTACTTC. It translates to CASWDSPYEQYF.

The J gene is TRBJ2-2, the V gene TRBV7-9; D is tentatively TRBD1 or TRBD2 (6 bases each). The CDR3 contains 15 residues. V was shortened by 7 bases and J by 4 bases, with 16 bases between the two germline ends. Germline values: CDR1 SEHNR, CDR2 FQNEAQ (reference sequence). The CDR3: CASTQWGASTGELFF. In nucleotides, the CDR3 is TGTGCCAGCACCCAATGGGGGGCGAGCACCGGGGAGCTGTTTTTT.

The chain combines TRBV7-3 with TRBJ2-2; D ambiguous. The CDR3 is 16 amino acids. Between the trimmed V and J ends, which lost 5 bases and 4 bases, there was a span of 17 bases. Germline assignment: CDR1 SGHTA and CDR2 FQGTGA. DNA for the CDR3: TGTGCCAGCAGCCCCTCTCGCGTACCCAGCACCGGGGAGCTGTTTTTT. Protein: CASSPSRVPSTGELFF.

This clone appeared a few times. The chain employs TRBV7-9 and TRBJ1-3, with D unresolved. The CDR3 covers 13 residues. V lost 5 bases to trimming and J lost 0 bases, with 5 bases between them. The germline V gene has CDR1 SEHNR and CDR2 FQNEAQ (reference sequence). The DNA of the CDR3 is TGTGCCAGCAGCCTTGGCTCTGGAAACACCATATATTTT. Translation: CASSLGSGNTIYF.

As regards this clone: The junction and the germline gene differ at one end; a read error may be behind it. The V call is TRBV7-7, the J call TRBJ2-2, with 11 bases identical to TRBD1. Per the germline V gene, CDR1 is SSHAT and CDR2 is FNYEAQ (reference sequence). This CDR3 has 18 amino acids. The CDR3 loop is CASSLDPGQGARTGELFF. CDR3 bases: TGTGCTAGCAGCTTAGATCCAGGACAGGGGGCGAGGACCGGGGAGCTGTTTTTT.

The V gene is TRBV28, the J gene TRBJ1-5; possible D gene TRBD1, 6 bases. The CDR3 is made up of 17 amino acids. The germline gives CDR1 MDHEN, CDR2 SYDVKM. Trimming took 5 bases from V and 6 from J, leaving 23 bases between them. In DNA form, the CDR3 reads TGTGCCAGCAGTCCCCTGGCGGGGGCGCCAGGTGCTCAGCCCCAGCATTTT. Translation gives CASSPLAGAPGAQPQHF. Looking up the rest from reference TRBV28 and TRBJ1-5 gives the full variable domain: DVKVTQSSRYLVKRTGEKVFLECVQDMDHENMFWYRQDPGLGLRLIYFSYDVKMKEKGDIPEGYSVSREKKERFSLILESASTNQTSMYLCASSPLAGAPGAQPQHFGDGTRLSIL.

As DNA, the CDR3 is TGTGCCTGGAGTGTACTGCCCACCTACGAGCAGTACTTC. Translated: CAWSVLPTYEQYF. The chain has TRBV30 and TRBJ2-7; D call uncertain. The CDR3 covers 13 residues. The germline V and J ends were trimmed by 0 bases and 2 bases, with 8 bases remaining between them. Germline CDR1 GTSNPN, CDR2 SVGIG (reference sequence).

This chain uses TRBV12-5 with TRBJ2-7, with D possibly matching TRBD1 (5 bases). From germline, CDR1 is LGHNT and CDR2 FRNRAP. The CDR3 sequence is 13 residues long. V gave up 3 bases and J gave up 3 bases, with 9 bases separating them. CDR3 nucleotide sequence: TGTGCTAGTGGTTTCCCAGGGAACTACGAGCAGTACTTC. As protein: CASGFPGNYEQYF.

This clone was counted a single time. This rearrangement joins TRBV6-1 to TRBJ2-2; no firm D call. CDR1 is MNHNS, CDR2 SASEGT, per germline. This CDR3 is built from 14 residues. Trimming shortened V by 1 base and J by 3 bases, and 6 bases separated the two germline ends. This chain's CDR3 is CASSEGAHTGELFF. CDR3 nucleotides: TGTGCCAGCAGTGAAGGGGCCCACACCGGGGAGCTGTTTTTT.

The chain is built from TRBV27 and TRBJ2-7; either TRBD1 or TRBD2 may fit D (5 bases each). The CDR3 totals 14 residues. From germline, CDR1 is MNHEY and CDR2 SMNVEV (reference sequence). V lost 8 bases, J lost 2 bases, and 16 bases lay in between. The CDR3 region has the DNA TGTGCCAGCTCTGGGCGGCAGGGACCCTACGAGCAGTACTTC. Translation gives CASSGRQGPYEQYF.

This clone was seen more than once but under ten times. V usage is TRBV5-5 and J usage is TRBJ1-2; tentative D call: TRBD1 (6 bases). CDR1 SGHKS and CDR2 YYEKEE come from the germline V gene (reference sequence). V was cut by 4 bases and J by 4 bases, with 17 bases left in between. The CDR3 is made up of 15 amino acids. The CDR3 sequence: CASSEGVRTIYGYTF. In DNA, the CDR3 is TGTGCCAGCAGCGAGGGGGTACGAACCATCTATGGCTACACCTTC.

The chain joins TRBV7-2 to TRBJ1-3, with D tentatively TRBD1 (6 bases). Trimming cost V 8 bases and J 3 bases, with 20 bases left between them. Germline CDR1 is SGHTA and CDR2 is FQGNSA. CDR3 size: 16 residues. CDR3 DNA: TGTGCCAGCCGGGGACCAACGGGGGCGGGTGGAAACACCATATATTTT. Translation gives CASRGPTGAGGNTIYF.

The J gene is TRBJ1-2, the V gene TRBV3-1 (or the pseudogene TRBV3-2); no reliable D call. Per the germline V gene, CDR1 is LGHDT and CDR2 is YNNKEL (reference sequence). The CDR3 has 14 amino acids. Trimming cost V 2 bases and J 8 bases, with 15 bases left between them. CDR3: CASSQKSQALGYTF. CDR3 coding DNA: TGTGCCAGCAGCCAAAAGTCCCAGGCCTTAGGCTACACCTTC.

The genes are TRBV7-6 and TRBJ1-2; D gene unclear. The V and J ends lost 1 base and 4 bases respectively, with 10 bases between them. Germline CDR1 and CDR2: SGHVS and FNYEAQ. CDR3 size: 14 residues. The CDR3, as DNA: TGTGCCAGCAGCTTAGAAGGAAGAAGCTATGGCTACACCTTC. Protein sequence: CASSLEGRSYGYTF.